The sequence of this T cell receptor beta chain was determined in a study of shared clonotypes between healthy human individuals. Study-level results: Naive CD4 clonotypes overlapped across a handful of donors at around 4.8%. Expectations were that clonotype sharing among donors would be affected by sequencing depth.

On this clone itself: Antigen specificity is unknown.

Repertoires were generated with immunoSEQ multiplex PCR, while TCRdb's copy carries only in-frame clones and drops some. In the table there are 800,000 to 1,200,000 clones, about four fifths of which are singletons. Sequenced sample: memory CD4+ T cells from PBMCs. The subset: CD45RA-negative fraction. The TCR originated in a man aged 18 to 30 in good health. Some clones in this sample may be carry-over from other donors' samples.

The DNA for the CDR3 is TGTGCCAGCAGCTTAGAGGCCGGGGGCAGGGGGCGTAACTATGGCTACACCTTC. Its translation is CASSLEAGGRGRNYGYTF. The J gene is TRBJ1-2, the V gene TRBV7-8; 8 bases line up with TRBD1. Germline lookup yields CDR1 SGHVS and CDR2 FQNEAQ. CDR3 size: 18 residues. Unmatched junction bases numbered 11, after V lost 1 base and J lost 1 base.